The 14 T cell receptor beta chains below come from one sample, sequenced in a study of identical twins. TCRdb passed the 5' RACE reads through MiXCR, listing each CDR3 protein once. The sample lists some 500,000 distinct CDR3 sequences; around 9.6% were seen once. The same specimen was also included in a second study, on yellow fever vaccine responses in identical twins.

Sample: PBMCs. These receptors were collected from a woman in her late teens or twenties in good health.

This clonotype was seen only a few times. The chain has TRBV28 and TRBJ2-7; tentatively, D is TRBD1 (5 bases). The CDR3 is 15 residues long. The ends were cut back, 4 bases at V and 1 base at J, with 14 bases in the middle. Germline CDR1 and CDR2: MDHEN and SYDVKM. The CDR3 here is CASSSLSRQSYEQYF. For the CDR3, the DNA is TGTGCCAGCAGTTCCCTATCTCGACAGTCCTACGAGCAGTACTTC.

This clonotype has at least ten counts. The chain is built from TRBV4-1 and TRBJ2-7; 9 nucleotides agree with TRBD1. This CDR3 contains 17 residues. The V gene end was trimmed by 2 bases and the J gene end by 3 bases; junction bases not matched to a gene: 11. CDR1 is MGHRA, CDR2 YSYEKL, per germline. The CDR3 region is CASSQFPTGTGHYEQYF. Here the CDR3 DNA reads TGCGCCAGCAGCCAATTCCCCACCGGGACAGGGCACTACGAGCAGTACTTC.

The gene calls are TRBV20-1 and TRBJ1-5; maybe TRBD1 (6 bases). V was pared by 0 bases and J by 4 bases, with 13 bases between. Germline values: CDR1 DFQATT, CDR2 SNEGSKA (reference sequence). The CDR3 extends over 15 amino acids. CDR3: CSARERDTQNQPQHF. CDR3 sequence (DNA): TGCAGTGCTAGAGAGCGGGACACCCAAAATCAGCCCCAGCATTTT.

This clonotype was observed a handful of times. The chain links TRBV4-3 to TRBJ2-2; 10 bases are shared with TRBD1. The V gene end was trimmed by 2 bases and the J gene end by 5 bases; junction bases not matched to a gene: 2. Germline V gene data show CDR1 as LGHNA and CDR2 as YSLEER. The CDR3 consists of 15 residues. The CDR3 DNA sequence: TGCGCCAGCAGCCAACGGGACAGGGGTACCGGGGAGCTGTTTTTT. Protein: CASSQRDRGTGELFF.

This clonotype came up many times. The DNA of the CDR3 is TGTGCCACCAGTGATTCCAGGGGAGTCACCTACGAGCAGTACTTC. As protein: CATSDSRGVTYEQYF. The rearrangement uses TRBV24-1 and TRBJ2-7; D possibly corresponds to TRBD1 (6 bases). V was pared by 2 bases and J by 2 bases, with 12 bases between. Germline V gene lookup returns CDR1 KGHDR and CDR2 SFDVKD. The length of the CDR3 is 15 residues.

This clonotype was counted ten times or more. The chain employs TRBV20-1 and TRBJ2-5, with D perhaps matching TRBD2 (7 bases). V was pared by 6 bases and J by 2 bases, with 10 bases between. The germline V gene encodes CDR1 DFQATT and CDR2 SNEGSKA (reference sequence). The CDR3 is 12 amino acids. CDR3 sequence (DNA): TGCAGTGCAGAGGGGGGGCAAGAGACCCAGTACTTC. Its protein is CSAEGGQETQYF.

This clonotype occurred a few times. One junction end does not reproduce the germline sequence, and a read error may be involved. This chain links TRBV10-3 with TRBJ1-1, with D unresolved. Germline V gene sequence: CDR1 ENHRY, CDR2 SYGVKD. The CDR3 length is 14 residues. In DNA, the CDR3 is TGTGCCATCAGTGAGTTACAGATGAACACTGAAGCTCTCTTT. Protein sequence: CAISELQMNTEALF.

The chain uses TRBV27 and TRBJ2-1; tentative D call: TRBD2 (5 bases). The germline V gene has CDR1 MNHEY and CDR2 SMNVEV (reference sequence). The CDR3 runs 14 residues. The germline V and J ends were trimmed by 3 bases and 9 bases, with 15 bases remaining between them. The CDR3 nucleotides read TGTGCCAGCAGTTTTTTGATGAGGGTAGCTGAGCAGTTCTTC. Its protein is CASSFLMRVAEQFF.

The chain carries TRBV19 and TRBJ2-7; maybe TRBD1 (5 bases). V was trimmed by 1 base and J by 3 bases, leaving 13 bases between them. CDR1 is LNHDA and CDR2 is SQIVND in the germline V gene (reference sequence). This CDR3 has 15 residues. The CDR3 region has the DNA TGTGCCAGTAGTATAGTCGACGACAGTGGCTACGAGCAGTACTTC. Translated: CASSIVDDSGYEQYF.

V and J are TRBV11-2 and TRBJ2-1, with 8 bases identical to TRBD2. The V segment lost 4 bases and the J segment 7 bases; nucleotides outside the gene matches: 12. The CDR3 is 16 residues long. Per the germline V gene, CDR1 is SGHAT and CDR2 is FQNNGV. The CDR3 nucleotides are TGTGCCAGCAGCTCGCCGTTTGGGCGACTAGCGAATGAGCAGTTCTTC. This gives the protein CASSSPFGRLANEQFF.

The genes are TRBV7-9 and TRBJ2-1, with TRBD2 matching 8 bases. The CDR3 loop spans 15 amino acids. With V trimmed by 0 bases and J by 7 bases, 5 bases remained unmatched. CDR1 SEHNR and CDR2 FQNEAQ come from the germline V gene (reference sequence). CDR3 region: CASSLAAGVGNEQFF. The DNA for the CDR3 is TGTGCCAGCAGCTTAGCAGCGGGGGTGGGAAATGAGCAGTTCTTC. The full variable domain, rest sourced from reference TRBV7-9 and TRBJ2-1, is DTGVSQNPRHKITKRGQNVTFRCDPISEHNRLYWYRQTLGQGPEFLTYFQNEAQLEKSRLLSDRFSAERPKGSFSTLEIQRTEQGDSAMYLCASSLAAGVGNEQFFGPGTRLTVL.

This clonotype has just a few counts. The chain joins TRBV3-1 to TRBJ1-6; TRBD1 agrees at 9 bases. V trimming: 5 bases; J trimming: 6 bases; junction bases outside the gene matches: 5. Germline V lookup: CDR1 LGHDT, CDR2 YNNKEL (reference sequence). There are 15 residues in the CDR3. This chain's CDR3 is CASSTGTGTNSPLHF. CDR3 nucleotides: TGTGCCAGCAGCACCGGGACAGGGACTAATTCACCCCTCCACTTT.

This clonotype has more than one count but fewer than ten. The chain joins TRBV6-2 or TRBV6-3 to TRBJ1-2; no clear D. The V gene lost 0 bases and the J gene lost 5 bases, with 10 bases spanning the gap. The CDR3 loop spans 14 amino acids. CDR1 is MNHEY, CDR2 SVGEGT, per germline. CDR3 in DNA: TGTGCCAGCAGTTACTCGGCAGTGTCATATGGCTACACCTTC. Translation: CASSYSAVSYGYTF.

This clonotype was counted at least ten times. This rearrangement joins TRBV15 to TRBJ2-7; no clear D. CDR1 and CDR2 (germline): LNHNV, YYDKDF (reference sequence). Trimming removed 0 bases at V and 7 bases at J, with 10 bases between. This CDR3 region has 13 residues. CDR3 DNA: TGTGCCACCAGCAGAGATAAAACTGGGGAGCAGTACTTC. Encoded protein: CATSRDKTGEQYF.